Described below is a single T cell receptor (beta chain) sequence and its context. Its antigen is unknown. The input lacks base qualities; no much larger clone sits a single base away. Library prep was done by the immunoSEQ multiplex PCR assay. A mixture of 60 forward primers for TCR Vbeta segments and 13 reverse primers for TCR Jbeta segments was used in the multiplex PCR. Amplification of the CDR3 region of rearranged TCR beta genes was performed with a multiplex PCR assay on genomic DNA. On the Illumina HiSeq System, the amplified TCR beta libraries were sequenced as 87-base-pair reads. Per the source publication's procedure: Across the 670 or so repertoires, a later analysis counted some 80 million unique TCR beta chains, some 11 million of which were shared by at least two donors. Raw reads were error-corrected and collapsed into unique sequences with a nearest-neighbor algorithm that merged closely related sequences to remove PCR and sequencing errors. V, D and J gene segments were assigned by aligning CDR3 sequences to IMGT reference sequences. For a sequence to be retained, a match of at least six nucleotides to both a V gene segment and a J gene segment was required. Rearrangements were classified as productive when the CDR3 lacked stop codons and remained in frame with V and J, and all other rearrangements were classified as non-productive. Following IMGT convention, CDR3 was defined as the stretch from the second conserved V-encoded cysteine to the conserved J-encoded phenylalanine. In an earlier analysis of some 550 of the donors, sequences lacking an unambiguous match to a single V gene segment were excluded. An earlier analysis of a few hundred of the donors classified V segments as functional when productive rearrangements were above 56.7% and as segregating when the standard deviation between donors was above 5%. A statistical classification framework was built for diagnosing cytomegalovirus status from the catalog of TCR beta chain sequences. V and J gene assignment, in a later analysis, came from comparing TCR nucleotide sequences with IMGT/GENE-DB human TR gene sequences. In a later analysis, CDR3 sequences and most-parsimonious VDJ recombination scenarios were assigned using the TCRdist pipeline. A later analysis defined each TCR beta chain by its CDR3 amino acid sequence plus V-gene family, and excluded reads lacking a unique V-gene family. To address suspected cross-contamination and a sequencing artifact, a later analysis removed roughly 580 highly shared, low-generation-probability nucleotide sequences. In a later analysis, a clonal expansion index was calculated for each public chain from normalized within-repertoire ranks of inferred template counts. A later analysis computed generation probabilities with a VDJ recombination model fitted to out-of-frame rearrangements, and checked the results against IGoR. A later analysis scored TCR-TCR, TCR-HLA and TCR-CMV co-occurrence with hypergeometric tests, applying a repertoire-size bias correction to TCR pairs. A later analysis estimated false discovery rates by permuting HLA or CMV assignments 20 times. In a later analysis, co-occurring TCRs were grouped with DBSCAN, and TCRdist sequence similarity was added when clustering was performed within HLA-allele-positive subsets. Repertoires with fewer than 30,000 or more than 120,000 public chains were left out of co-occurrence clustering, as were roughly five repertoires with anomalous nucleotide sharing. This is the immuneACCESS table as TCRdb keeps it, with only in-frame sequences that have V and J called. A part of the clones is gone; compared with another copy, unresolved V genes explain less than half, and the rest is unexplained. The V and J calls and clone size come from that table; D and trimming were worked out from the DNA. The sample has roughly 180,000 clones on record, about 80% of them singletons. About 1.3% of the sample is taken by the ten largest.

Unmatched junction bases come to 4, with V trimmed by 6 bases and J by 4 bases. For CDR1 and CDR2, the germline V gene (reference sequence) lists MNHNY and SVGAGI. The CDR3 spans 14 residues, from the cysteine through the phenylalanine. Just CDR3 DNA is preserved here, 42 bases in frame from base 1. These data originate in a study of cytomegalovirus exposure and HLA in healthy donors (dated by TCRdb to between 2016 and 2019). With respect to the entire study: In an earlier analysis of 550 to 750 of the donors, approximately 260 Gb of sequence data and 100 million or so unique TCR beta sequences from about 190 million T cells were reported. An early release covering about 600 HLA-typed donors comprised about 320 gigabases of sequencing data and tens of millions of unique TCR sequences. The genetic ancestry cluster associated with self-reported Caucasian donors included around four fifths of the 300 to 400 genotyped donors. The study aimed to test whether cataloging public T cell receptors could reveal signatures of past pathogen exposure. The study used immunosequencing to profile the T cell repertoires of more than 650 subjects and linked those repertoires to cytomegalovirus serostatus. Along with the roughly 610-subject first cohort, a separate validation cohort of over a hundred different subjects was used. The study combined high-throughput TCR immunosequencing, statistical association of individual TCRs with disease status, and machine learning to predict cytomegalovirus infection status. In a later analysis, previously published TCR beta repertoires from several hundred donors were re-analyzed and high-resolution HLA genotyping was added so that TCR occurrence patterns could be studied. In the later analysis, no new phenotypic data were used to find candidate immune exposures; instead, reliance was placed on TCR beta sequences and their occurrence across donors. An earlier analysis of approximately 640 of the donors applied high-throughput TCR beta sequencing to assess whether each TCR beta V gene segment acted as functional or pseudogenic. Donor age, sex, ethnicity and CMV serostatus were compiled alongside the repertoire data. Genome-wide SNP genotypes for about 65% of the 666 donors were used in a later genetic analysis, which treated that subset as a discovery cohort. All discovery cohort repertoires had been generated on a single sequencing platform. Class I and class II HLA loci were covered by the typing at four-digit resolution. The number of donors typed differed by locus, with about 629-630 for A, B, C, DRB1 and DQB1, around 560 for DQA1, under 610 for DPA1, and around 430 for DPB1. Because of strong linkage in the cohort, five DR-DQ haplotypes were treated as single units for association and clustering. Across around 400 genotyped donors of the cohort, an average of about 240,000 unique TCR beta nucleotide sequences per donor were sequenced, and around 19% of those sequences were non-productive.

Overall results and qualifications from the work: Specific HLA alleles were associated with 15,000 to 20,000 TCR beta sequences at a false discovery rate of 0.05 in a later analysis. In this cohort, only TCR beta chains were sequenced, and detectable features were limited by the absence of alpha or paired-chain data. A further reported finding was that TCR beta sequences accurately predicted the HLA-A and HLA-B alleles for most subjects in the first cohort. A cluster of highly shared sequence variants was judged likely to be a technical artifact of the sequencing pipeline. Because counts were too low, seventeen rarely observed V segments, including chromosome 9 orphons, were excluded from the earlier analysis of 587 of the donors. The classifier was reported to diagnose cytomegalovirus status with high specificity and sensitivity in both the original and validation cohorts. In a later analysis, TCR association rates were found to vary across HLA loci, with the most associated TCRs seen for DRB1 alleles and the fewest for HLA-C alleles. The authors suggested that the approach could potentially be generalized to other disease states and immunological phenotypes. The study gave a list of under 200 TCR beta chains associated with cytomegalovirus. Compared with equally common non-associated chains, HLA-associated TCR beta chains in a later analysis were more clonally expanded and had lower generation probabilities. According to a later analysis, most CMV-associated TCR beta chains appeared to be HLA-restricted, and the HLA associations seemed to be driven largely by CMV exposure. An earlier analysis of roughly 570 of the donors showed that most TCR beta V segments appeared in productive rearrangements either about 87% or about 30% of the time, which broadly matched IMGT annotations. In vitro tests confirmed that three of the cytomegalovirus-associated TCR beta chains recognize cytomegalovirus antigens. The presence/absence analyses assumed that sequencing depth was roughly uniform across donors, and that assumption may not be true. In a later genetic analysis, a missense DCLRE1C variant was associated with V-gene and J-gene trimming of TCR beta chains, and the association was replicated in an independent cohort. CMV serostatus was the only immune exposure information available for the cohort. Across donors, most TCR sequences were observed very rarely, whereas some public TCRs were present in many individuals. Compared with the roughly 720-donor mean, donors in an Asian-associated ancestry cluster had fewer N-insertions in productive TCRs, according to a later genetic analysis. Because HLA typing was unavailable for some donors at each locus, only the typed subset was used in association tests. Correlated functional status among segregating V segments might reflect linkage disequilibrium, but an unknown experimental factor could not be ruled out. Assigning TCR associations to individual alleles was difficult when HLA alleles, especially DR and DQ, strongly co-occurred. The 87-base-pair reads could not distinguish some IMGT-functional V segments, including TRBV6-2 and TRBV6-3, so those segments were excluded. In a later analysis, several top co-occurrence clusters were reported to appear linked to parvovirus B19, influenza, CMV and Epstein-Barr virus.

The cohort comprised 550 to 700 healthy bone marrow donors. Cohort members were all nominally healthy when sampled, although unrecorded immune exposures were likely present. The donor was CMV seronegative and belonged to the group of over 300 seronegative cohort members. Each donor provided a peripheral blood sample, and peripheral blood mononuclear cells were used for TCR beta sequencing. Genomic DNA extraction from the blood cell samples was performed with the Qiagen DNeasy Blood Extraction Kit. Specimen: PBMCs. This receptor was taken from a man aged 30 to 39 in good health and CMV-seronegative. This chain joins TRBV6-6 to TRBJ2-2, with 8 bases matching TRBD1. The CDR3 region reads CASRQGEFTGELFF. The DNA sequence is given as TGTGCCAGCAGACAGGGGGAATTCACCGGGGAGCTGTTTTTT.